The clone carrying this T cell receptor (beta chain) appeared many times. Its antigen is still unknown. Per the original data handling: The number of TCRs in each sample had a median of about 96,000 and spanned about 23,224 to 690,600. TCRdb analysed the RACE reads with MiXCR anew, one entry per CDR3 protein. TCRdb, not the original authors, processed these V and J calls. The sample contains just over 350,000 distinct CDR3 sequences, roughly 6.3% of which appear only once. This sample stems from a study of human T cells and chemical hapten exposure. About the study: DPC at 2% was the sensitizing agent, placed on roughly 2 cm by roughly 2 cm of upper inner arm skin. Study-level results: The number of TCRs above 1 in 1000 frequency did not change after DPC sensitization.

Indicated time point: patch test 2, 6 weeks after DPC sensitization. The treatment is: therapeutic diphenylcyclopropenone sensitization with weekly scalp DPC. Blood sampling preceded each patch test application. The germline V gene encodes CDR1 MNHEY and CDR2 SVGEGT. The CDR3 is 14 residues long. V was clipped by 0 bases and J by 6 bases, with 10 bases between them. The chain carries TRBV6-2 or TRBV6-3 and TRBJ2-3; the D is unclear. The sequence was collected from a woman aged 18-30 years with alopecia areata. Some clones in this sample may be carry-over from other donors' samples. The sequencing here drew on whole blood, taken in connection with sensitization to the hapten diphenylcyclopropenone (DPC). As DNA, the CDR3 is TGTGCCAGCAGTTACTCGAGTCCCGTCGATACGCAGTATTTT. This encodes CASSYSSPVDTQYF.